The rows below give T cell receptor beta chains drawn from one sample of a study of cytomegalovirus exposure and HLA in healthy donors. The data were produced by immunoSEQ multiplex PCR, yet TCRdb's version contains in-frame clones alone and is incomplete. The sample lists about 140,000 clones; around 79% were seen once. Sequenced sample: PBMCs. These receptors were taken from a female donor in good health and CMV-seronegative. Each CDR3 is given without its conserved first and last residue. Fields, in order: V gene, CDR3 length, D gene, CDR3 protein. D genes are given only for firm matches.

v_gene: TRBV30
len: 11
d_gene: NA
CDR3aa: AWSVGQLYGYT

v_gene: TRBV6-5
len: 14
d_gene: TRBD2
CDR3aa: ASSYSASGRHNEQF

v_gene: TRBV10-3
len: 11
d_gene: NA
CDR3aa: AIAAGLNTEAF

v_gene: TRBV27
len: 14
d_gene: TRBD2
CDR3aa: ASSLRSASGSREQY

v_gene: TRBV9
len: 16
d_gene: TRBD1
CDR3aa: ASSSHQGQGRVVTEAF

v_gene: TRBV27
len: 12
d_gene: NA
CDR3aa: ASSFGGLKYEQY

v_gene: TRBV10-3
len: 11
d_gene: TRBD1
CDR3aa: AMTGVDTGELF

v_gene: TRBV19
len: 11
d_gene: NA
CDR3aa: ASSASSYNEQF

v_gene: TRBV2
len: 14
d_gene: NA
CDR3aa: ASSEAAVHSGNTIY

v_gene: TRBV7-8
len: 10
d_gene: NA
CDR3aa: ASGRREEKLF

v_gene: TRBV5-1
len: 14
d_gene: NA
CDR3aa: ASSPSFGTSGEKLF

v_gene: TRBV7-8
len: 14
d_gene: TRBD2
CDR3aa: ASSLGGGLLSYEQY

v_gene: TRBV5-1
len: 14
d_gene: TRBD2
CDR3aa: ASTLAGGPSTGELF

v_gene: TRBV6-6
len: 14
d_gene: TRBD1
CDR3aa: AGRPTGDLAGNTIY

v_gene: TRBV5-6
len: 12
d_gene: NA
CDR3aa: ASRTETDTGELF

v_gene: TRBV7-3
len: 12
d_gene: TRBD2
CDR3aa: ASSFRGGAYEQF

v_gene: TRBV29-1
len: 13
d_gene: NA
CDR3aa: SVTPTMGVHYEQY

v_gene: TRBV11-3
len: 12
d_gene: NA
CDR3aa: ASSYRDGNYGYT

v_gene: TRBV6-1
len: 13
d_gene: TRBD1
CDR3aa: ASSDFRTGSLPQH

v_gene: TRBV7-2
len: 16
d_gene: NA
CDR3aa: ASSLDGRQVSSYNEQF

v_gene: TRBV2
len: 12
d_gene: NA
CDR3aa: ASSKDSSSYEQY

v_gene: TRBV7-2
len: 9
d_gene: NA
CDR3aa: ASSTRGIQY

v_gene: TRBV2
len: 13
d_gene: NA
CDR3aa: ASSARGTNNSPLH

v_gene: TRBV29-1
len: 13
d_gene: NA
CDR3aa: SVEVDSVRTDTQY

v_gene: TRBV7-9
len: 13
d_gene: TRBD1
CDR3aa: ASSYYRGGYNEQF

v_gene: TRBV7-2
len: 10
d_gene: TRBD1
CDR3aa: ASSPRQGEQY

v_gene: TRBV9
len: 14
d_gene: NA
CDR3aa: ASSTRTVYSNQPQH

v_gene: TRBV5-1
len: 15
d_gene: TRBD2
CDR3aa: ASSQRASGGYYNEQF

v_gene: TRBV27
len: 9
d_gene: NA
CDR3aa: ASTRQVWRY